This TCR beta chain is from a study of T-cell reconstitution after alpha-beta-depleted transplantation in children. It was with unique molecular identifiers that the TCRbeta library was prepared. TCRdb passed the PCR reads through MiXCR, listing each CDR3 protein once. This repertoire shows fewer than 750,000 distinct CDR3 sequences, 23% found once; its top ten account for 13% to 15%. This clonotype was detected only a few times. Losses at the gene ends were 0 bases for V and 4 bases for J; bases not matched to a gene: 3. The CDR3 length is 15 residues. The germline CDR1 and CDR2 sequences are ENHRY and SYGVKD.

The TCR comes from a boy under two years old who had a stem cell transplant for acute myeloid leukemia, so the T cells may come from the graft donor. The sample here was PBMCs, mostly from graft donor cells, taken 360 days after TCRalphabeta/CD19-depleted stem cell transplant. The chain combines TRBV10-3 with TRBJ1-3, with 7 bases aligning to TRBD1. CDR3 nucleotides: TGTGCCATCAGTGAGTCGACAGGGTCCGGAAACACCATATATTTT. Protein product: CAISESTGSGNTIYF.